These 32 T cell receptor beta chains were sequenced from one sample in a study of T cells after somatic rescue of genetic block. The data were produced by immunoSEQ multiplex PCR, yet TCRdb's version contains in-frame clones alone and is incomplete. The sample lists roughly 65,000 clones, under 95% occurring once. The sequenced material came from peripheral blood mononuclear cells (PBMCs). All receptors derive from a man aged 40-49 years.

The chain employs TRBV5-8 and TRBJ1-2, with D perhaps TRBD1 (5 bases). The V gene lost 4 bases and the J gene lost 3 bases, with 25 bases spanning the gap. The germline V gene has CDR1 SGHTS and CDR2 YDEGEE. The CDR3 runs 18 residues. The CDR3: CASSRGTGISVRDYGYTF. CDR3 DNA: TGTGCCAGCAGCCGTGGGACGGGCATTAGTGTACGGGACTATGGCTACACCTTC.

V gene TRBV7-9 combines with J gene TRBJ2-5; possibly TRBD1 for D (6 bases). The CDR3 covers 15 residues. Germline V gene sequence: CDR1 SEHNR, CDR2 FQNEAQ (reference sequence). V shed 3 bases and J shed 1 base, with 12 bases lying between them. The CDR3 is CASSLPQGPQETQYF. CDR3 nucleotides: TGTGCCAGCAGCTTGCCTCAGGGGCCCCAAGAGACCCAGTACTTC.

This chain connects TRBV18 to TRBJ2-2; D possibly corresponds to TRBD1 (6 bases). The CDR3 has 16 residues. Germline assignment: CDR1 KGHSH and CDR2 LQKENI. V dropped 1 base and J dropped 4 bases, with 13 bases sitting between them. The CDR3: CASSPQGLRGTGELFF. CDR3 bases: TGTGCCAGCTCACCACAGGGTCTCAGGGGCACCGGGGAGCTGTTTTTT.

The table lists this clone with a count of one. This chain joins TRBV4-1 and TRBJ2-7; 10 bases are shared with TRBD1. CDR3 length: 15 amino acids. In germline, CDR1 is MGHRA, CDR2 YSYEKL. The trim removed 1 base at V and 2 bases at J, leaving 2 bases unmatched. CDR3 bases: TGCGCCAGCAGCCAAGGGACAGGGGGACCCTACGAGCAGTACTTC. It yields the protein CASSQGTGGPYEQYF.

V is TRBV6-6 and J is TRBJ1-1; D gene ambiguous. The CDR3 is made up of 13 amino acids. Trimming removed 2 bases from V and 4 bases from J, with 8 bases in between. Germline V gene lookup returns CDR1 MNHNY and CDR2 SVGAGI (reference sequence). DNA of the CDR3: TGTGCCAGCAGTTACGAGGGAATCACTGAAGCTTTCTTT. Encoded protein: CASSYEGITEAFF.

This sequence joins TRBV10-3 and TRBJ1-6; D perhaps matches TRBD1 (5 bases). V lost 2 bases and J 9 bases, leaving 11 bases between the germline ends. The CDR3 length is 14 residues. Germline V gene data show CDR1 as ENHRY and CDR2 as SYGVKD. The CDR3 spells CAISEEGTGSPLHF. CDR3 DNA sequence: TGTGCCATCAGTGAGGAGGGGACGGGTTCACCCCTCCACTTT.

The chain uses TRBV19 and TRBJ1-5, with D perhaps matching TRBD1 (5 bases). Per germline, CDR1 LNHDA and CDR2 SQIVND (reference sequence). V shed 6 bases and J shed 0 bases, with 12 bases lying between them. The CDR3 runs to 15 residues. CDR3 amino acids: CASRDSPYSNQPQHF. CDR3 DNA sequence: TGTGCCAGTAGAGACAGTCCATATAGCAATCAGCCCCAGCATTTT. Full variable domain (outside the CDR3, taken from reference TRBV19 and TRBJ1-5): DGGITQSPKYLFRKEGQNVTLSCEQNLNHDAMYWYRQDPGQGLRLIYYSQIVNDFQKGDIAEGYSVSREKKESFPLTVTSAQKNPTAFYLCASRDSPYSNQPQHFGDGTRLSIL.

The CDR3 DNA follows: TGTGCCAGCAGCTTGTATGCGGGGACCTTGGGGACTGAAGCTTTCTTT. This codes for CASSLYAGTLGTEAFF. V and J are TRBV5-5 and TRBJ1-1, with D possibly TRBD1 on 5 matching bases. Trimming pared 1 base from V and 5 bases from J, leaving 18 bases between. Looked up from germline, CDR1 is SGHKS and CDR2 is YYEKEE (reference sequence). This CDR3 is 16 amino acids long.

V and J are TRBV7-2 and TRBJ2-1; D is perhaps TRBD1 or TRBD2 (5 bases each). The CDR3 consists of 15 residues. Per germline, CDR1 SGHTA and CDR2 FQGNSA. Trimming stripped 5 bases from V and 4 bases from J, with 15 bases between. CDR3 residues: CASSARDVRYNEQFF. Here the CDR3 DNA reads TGTGCCAGCAGCGCACGGGACGTCAGGTACAATGAGCAGTTCTTC.

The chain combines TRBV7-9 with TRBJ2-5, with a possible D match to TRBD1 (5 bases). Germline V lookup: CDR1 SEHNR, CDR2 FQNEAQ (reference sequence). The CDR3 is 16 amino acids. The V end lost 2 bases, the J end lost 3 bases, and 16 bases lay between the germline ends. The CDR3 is CASSLLGRVIEETQYF. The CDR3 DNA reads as TGTGCCAGCAGCTTACTCGGCAGGGTGATAGAAGAGACCCAGTACTTC.

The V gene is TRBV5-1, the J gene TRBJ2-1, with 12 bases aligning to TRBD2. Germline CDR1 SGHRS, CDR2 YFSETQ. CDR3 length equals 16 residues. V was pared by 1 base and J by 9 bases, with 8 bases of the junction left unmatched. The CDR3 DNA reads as TGCGCCAGCAGCTTGTCGACTAGCGGGAGATATGTTGAGCAGTTCTTC. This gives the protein CASSLSTSGRYVEQFF.

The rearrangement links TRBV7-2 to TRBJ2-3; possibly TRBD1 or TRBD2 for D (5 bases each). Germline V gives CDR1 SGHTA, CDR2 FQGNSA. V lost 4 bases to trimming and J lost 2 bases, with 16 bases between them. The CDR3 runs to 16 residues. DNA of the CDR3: TGTGCCAGCAGCTCGGGGTACGGGGCGTCCACAGATACGCAGTATTTT. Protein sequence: CASSSGYGASTDTQYF.

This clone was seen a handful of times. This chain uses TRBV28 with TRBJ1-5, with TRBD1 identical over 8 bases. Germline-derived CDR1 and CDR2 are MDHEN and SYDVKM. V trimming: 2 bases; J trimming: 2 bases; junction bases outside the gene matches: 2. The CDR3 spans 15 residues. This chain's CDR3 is CASSLQGARNQPQHF. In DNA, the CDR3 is TGTGCCAGCAGTTTACAGGGGGCCCGCAATCAGCCCCAGCATTTT.

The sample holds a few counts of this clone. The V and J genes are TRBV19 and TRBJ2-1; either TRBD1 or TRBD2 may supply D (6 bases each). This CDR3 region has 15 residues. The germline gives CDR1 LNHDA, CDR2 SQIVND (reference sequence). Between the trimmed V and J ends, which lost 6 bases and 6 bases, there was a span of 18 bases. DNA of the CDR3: TGTGCCAGTAGCCGACCGGGGGCAATGGGCAATGAGCAGTTCTTC. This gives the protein CASSRPGAMGNEQFF.

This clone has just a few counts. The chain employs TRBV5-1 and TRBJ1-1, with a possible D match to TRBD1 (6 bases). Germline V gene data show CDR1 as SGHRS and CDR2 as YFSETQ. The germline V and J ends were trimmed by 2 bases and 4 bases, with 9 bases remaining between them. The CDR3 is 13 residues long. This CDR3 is CASSLQGSTEAFF. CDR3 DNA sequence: TGCGCCAGCAGCTTACAGGGAAGCACTGAAGCTTTCTTT.

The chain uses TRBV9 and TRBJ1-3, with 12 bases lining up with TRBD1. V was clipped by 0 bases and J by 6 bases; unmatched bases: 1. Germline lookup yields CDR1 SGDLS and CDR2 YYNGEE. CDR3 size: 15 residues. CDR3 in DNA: TGTGCCAGCAGCGTAGGGGACAGGGGGCTAAACACCATATATTTT. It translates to CASSVGDRGLNTIYF.

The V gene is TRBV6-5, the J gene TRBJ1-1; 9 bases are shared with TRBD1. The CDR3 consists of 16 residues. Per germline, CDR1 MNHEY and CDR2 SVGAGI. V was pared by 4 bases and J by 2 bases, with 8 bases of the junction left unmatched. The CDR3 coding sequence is TGTGCCAGCAGTTCGGACAGGGGACGCGGTAACACTGAAGCTTTCTTT. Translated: CASSSDRGRGNTEAFF.

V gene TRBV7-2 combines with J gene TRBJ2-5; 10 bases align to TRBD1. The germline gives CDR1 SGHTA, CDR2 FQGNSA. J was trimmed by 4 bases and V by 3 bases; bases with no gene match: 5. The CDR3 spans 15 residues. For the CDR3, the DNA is TGTGCCAGCAGCTTCCGGGACAGGGGCACAGAGACCCAGTACTTC. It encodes CASSFRDRGTETQYF.

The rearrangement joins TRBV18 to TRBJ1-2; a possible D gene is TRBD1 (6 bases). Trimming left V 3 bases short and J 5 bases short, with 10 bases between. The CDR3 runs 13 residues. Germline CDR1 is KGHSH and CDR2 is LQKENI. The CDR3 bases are TGTGCCAGCTCACCTCTGGACAGTTATGGCTACACCTTC. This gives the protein CASSPLDSYGYTF.

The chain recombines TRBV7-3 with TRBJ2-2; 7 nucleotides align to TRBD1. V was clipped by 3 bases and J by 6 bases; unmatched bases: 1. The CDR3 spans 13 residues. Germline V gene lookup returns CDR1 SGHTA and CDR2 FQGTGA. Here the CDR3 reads CASSFQGAGELFF. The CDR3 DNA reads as TGTGCCAGCAGCTTCCAGGGGGCCGGGGAGCTGTTTTTT.

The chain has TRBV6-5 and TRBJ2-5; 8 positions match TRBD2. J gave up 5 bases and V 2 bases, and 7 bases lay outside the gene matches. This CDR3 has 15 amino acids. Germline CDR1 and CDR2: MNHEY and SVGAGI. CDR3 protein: CASSYLGGAGETQYF. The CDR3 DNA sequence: TGTGCCAGCAGTTACCTCGGGGGGGCCGGGGAGACCCAGTACTTC.

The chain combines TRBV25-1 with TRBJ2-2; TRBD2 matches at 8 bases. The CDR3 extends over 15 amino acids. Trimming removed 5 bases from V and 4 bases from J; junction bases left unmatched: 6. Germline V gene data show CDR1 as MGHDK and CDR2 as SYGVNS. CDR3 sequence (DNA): TGTGCCAGCAGTCCCCCGGGGGGGCGCACCGGGGAGCTGTTTTTT. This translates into CASSPPGGRTGELFF.

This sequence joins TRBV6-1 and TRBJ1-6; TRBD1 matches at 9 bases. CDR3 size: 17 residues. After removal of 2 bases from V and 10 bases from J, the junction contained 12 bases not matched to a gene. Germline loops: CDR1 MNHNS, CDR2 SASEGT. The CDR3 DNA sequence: TGTGCCAGCAGTGAATTGGGGGTCGGGACAGGGCACTCACCCCTCCACTTT. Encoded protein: CASSELGVGTGHSPLHF.

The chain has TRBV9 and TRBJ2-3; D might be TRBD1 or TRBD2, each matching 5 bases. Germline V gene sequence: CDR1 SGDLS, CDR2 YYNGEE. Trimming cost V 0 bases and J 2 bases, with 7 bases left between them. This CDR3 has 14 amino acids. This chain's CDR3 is CASSVAGTTDTQYF. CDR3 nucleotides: TGTGCCAGCAGCGTAGCGGGGACCACAGATACGCAGTATTTT.

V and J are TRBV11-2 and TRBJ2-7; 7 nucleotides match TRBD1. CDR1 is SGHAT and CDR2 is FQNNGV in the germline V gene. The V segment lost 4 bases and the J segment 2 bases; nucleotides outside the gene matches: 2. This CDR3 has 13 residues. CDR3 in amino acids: CASSWGQTYEQYF. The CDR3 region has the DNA TGTGCCAGCAGCTGGGGACAGACCTACGAGCAGTACTTC.

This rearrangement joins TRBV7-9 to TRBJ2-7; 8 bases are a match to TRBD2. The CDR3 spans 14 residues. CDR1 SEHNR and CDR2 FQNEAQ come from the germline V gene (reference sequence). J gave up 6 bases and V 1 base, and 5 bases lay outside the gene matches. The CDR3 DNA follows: TGTGCCAGCAGCTTAGGCCCCCGGGAGGGCGAGCAGTACTTC. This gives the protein CASSLGPREGEQYF.

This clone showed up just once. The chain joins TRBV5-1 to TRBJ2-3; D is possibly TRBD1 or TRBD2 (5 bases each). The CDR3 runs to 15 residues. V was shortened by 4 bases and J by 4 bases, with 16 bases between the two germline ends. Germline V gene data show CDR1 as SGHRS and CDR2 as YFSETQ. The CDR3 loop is CASSLTGTASDTQYF. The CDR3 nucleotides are TGCGCCAGCAGCCTAACCGGGACGGCCTCAGATACGCAGTATTTT.

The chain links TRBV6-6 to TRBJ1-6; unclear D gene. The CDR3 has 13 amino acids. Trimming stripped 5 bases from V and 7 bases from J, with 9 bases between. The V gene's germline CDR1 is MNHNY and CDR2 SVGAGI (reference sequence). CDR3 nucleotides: TGTGCCAGCAGTCGACAAGACAATTCACCCCTCCACTTT. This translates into CASSRQDNSPLHF.

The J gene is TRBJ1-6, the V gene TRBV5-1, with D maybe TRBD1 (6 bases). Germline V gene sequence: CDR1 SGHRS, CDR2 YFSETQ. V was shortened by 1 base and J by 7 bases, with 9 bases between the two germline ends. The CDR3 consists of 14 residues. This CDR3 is CASSLTGTNSPLHF. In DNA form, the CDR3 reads TGCGCCAGCAGCTTGACAGGGACAAATTCACCCCTCCACTTT. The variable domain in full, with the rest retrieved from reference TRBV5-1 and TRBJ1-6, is KAGVTQTPRYLIKTRGQQVTLSCSPISGHRSVSWYQQTPGQGLQFLFEYFSETQRNKGNFPGRFSGRQFSNSRSEMNVSTLELGDSALYLCASSLTGTNSPLHFGNGTRLTVT.

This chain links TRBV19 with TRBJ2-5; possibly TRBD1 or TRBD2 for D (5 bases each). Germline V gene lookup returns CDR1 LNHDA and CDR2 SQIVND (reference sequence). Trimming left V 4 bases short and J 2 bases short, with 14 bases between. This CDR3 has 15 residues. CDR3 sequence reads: CASSRNRDGQETQYF. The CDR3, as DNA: TGTGCCAGTAGTAGAAACCGGGACGGACAAGAGACCCAGTACTTC.

CDR3: CASSSDRGKVYEQYF. As DNA, the CDR3 is TGTGCCAGCAGCTCCGACAGGGGTAAGGTCTACGAGCAGTACTTC. The chain recombines TRBV7-9 with TRBJ2-7, with TRBD1 matching 8 bases. The V segment lost 4 bases and the J segment 3 bases; nucleotides outside the gene matches: 8. Germline V gives CDR1 SEHNR, CDR2 FQNEAQ (reference sequence). The CDR3 length is 15 residues.

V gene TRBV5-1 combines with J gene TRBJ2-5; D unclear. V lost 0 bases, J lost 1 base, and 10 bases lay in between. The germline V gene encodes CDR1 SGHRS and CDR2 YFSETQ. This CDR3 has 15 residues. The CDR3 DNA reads TGCGCCAGCAGCTTGGATACCCAAAGCCAAGAGACCCAGTACTTC. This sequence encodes CASSLDTQSQETQYF.